This record looks at one T cell receptor (beta chain) sequence and its context. The V and J ends lost 5 bases and 0 bases, in that order; junction bases with no gene match: 11. Germline CDR1 LNHDA, CDR2 SQIVND (reference sequence). This CDR3 region has 17 residues. This specimen comes from a study of shared clonotypes between healthy human individuals. Cells designated naive CD8 were CD45RO-negative and were positively selected for CCR7, with terminally differentiated effector memory CD45RA+ cells excluded. The protocol was immunoSEQ multiplex PCR, while the TCRdb copy is restricted to in-frame clones and leaves out a portion. This sample has under 600,000 clones; 98% occur once, and the top ten carry approximately 0.3%.

The sample consisted of naive CD8+ T cells sorted from blood. The origin of this receptor is a man aged 25-45 years in good health. This sequence joins TRBV19 and TRBJ1-1; the match to TRBD1 covers 8 bases. In DNA form, the CDR3 reads TGTGCCAGTAGTCCTCAGGGGGCGAGAGCCATGAACACTGAAGCTTTCTTT. It is translated as CASSPQGARAMNTEAFF.